This T cell receptor beta chain originates from a study of early T cells in non-severe SARS-CoV-2 infection. At the level of the study: The authors sequenced bulk RNA from unsorted whole blood, leaving chains unpaired.

General study results and limits: The matching step, a VDJdb search, favored anti-spike CD8 responses and missed private and CD4 specificities.

Concerning this clonotype: The antigen is not known.

Attachment of unique molecular identifiers to individual cDNA molecules was performed. MiXCR, run by TCRdb on the 5' RACE reads, gives a single entry per CDR3 protein. The data contain about 92,000 distinct CDR3 sequences, around 15% of them seen just once; the ten biggest clones take up roughly 7%. Trimming pared 4 bases from V and 4 bases from J, leaving 13 bases between. Germline V gene lookup returns CDR1 SEHNR and CDR2 FQNEAQ (reference sequence). The CDR3 totals 14 residues. The chain combines TRBV7-9 with TRBJ1-1; D perhaps matches TRBD1 (5 bases). The sample taken for sequencing was whole blood. This TCR was recovered from an adult who was a healthcare worker with PCR-confirmed SARS-CoV-2 infection or an uninfected control (not recorded which). CDR3 loop: CASSSSGASTEAFF. In DNA, the CDR3 is TGTGCCAGCAGCTCTTCTGGGGCAAGCACTGAAGCTTTCTTT.